The subject of this entry is one TCR beta chain. This clonotype came up many times. No antigen is known for it. No base quality values were provided; no much bigger clone lies one nucleotide off. This record belongs to a study of early T cells in non-severe SARS-CoV-2 infection (dated by TCRdb to the early 2020s). Background on the whole study: Because TCR sequencing was done on bulk RNA from unsorted whole blood, the alpha and beta chains could not be paired. Broad study findings and their caveats: Matching against VDJdb was skewed toward anti-spike CD8 responses, likely underestimated virus-specific expansions, and missed private and CD4 specificities.

The receptor library was made with 5' RACE. The run used a NextSeq 500. Unique molecular identifiers were attached to individual cDNA molecules in the TCR library protocol so that sequencing error and PCR bias could be corrected. Both TCR alpha and beta chains were sequenced, and tight co-correlation was observed between alpha and beta sequence abundances in each sample. Regarding the original processing steps: Decombinator V4 was used to annotate TCR sequences for V gene, J gene and CDR3. Expanded TCRs were defined as changing significantly between any two time points under a Poisson model with p below 0.0001. Abundances of TCRs were expressed as counts per million after normalisation to the total number of TCRs sequenced in each sample. TRAV1-2 paired with TRAJ12, TRAJ20 or TRAJ33 defined MAIT TCRs, while TRAV10 paired with TRAJ18 defined iNKT TCRs. VDJdb, accessed 1 November 2021, was searched for CMV, EBV and SARS-CoV-2 annotated TCRs, excluding TCRs annotated for multiple antigens. TCRdb passed the public sequencing reads through fastp at Q25 and MiXCR, retaining productive beta sequences. Identical CDR3 protein sequences are pooled into one entry, listed with their most common genes and DNA. These V and J calls derive from TCRdb rather than the authors' analysis. The sample table records 35,000 to 40,000 distinct CDR3 sequences; roughly 6.2% of these occur just once. The ten largest make up 20% to 30% of the sample.

A case-control design nested within a healthcare worker cohort in London, UK, was used, with weekly nasopharyngeal swab PCR tests and blood sampling performed. Healthcare workers were enrolled in the week of the UK lockdown, from 23 to 31 March 2020, and were followed every week for up to roughly 16 weeks. V is clipped by 3 bases and J by 5 bases, and the sequence between their germline boundaries is 11 bases long. The cysteine opens and the phenylalanine closes a CDR3 of 13 amino acids. CDR3 DNA only is kept here, 39 bases in frame from base 1. The material sequenced was whole blood. The TCR originated in an adult who was a healthcare worker with PCR-confirmed SARS-CoV-2 infection or an uninfected control (not recorded which). The rearrangement combines TRBV12-3 or TRBV12-4 with TRBJ2-7; confidence is insufficient to name the D gene. CDR3 protein: CASSFKRQDEQYF. The sequenced DNA: TGTGCCAGCAGTTTTAAGAGGCAGGACGAGCAGTACTTC.